The clone carrying this T cell receptor beta chain was detected once. CDR1 and CDR2 from the germline V gene are LGHNA and YNFKEQ. The junction had 4 bases not matched to a gene; V was cut back by 0 bases and J by 4 bases. CDR3 size: 16 residues. This specimen comes from a study of blood T cell repertoires in COVID-19. Study in general: Samples came from the United States, Italy and Spain, spanning acute and convalescent COVID-19. PBMCs, B-cell-depleted T cells, or T cells were the source of the cDNA or gDNA that made up the material.

Authors' methods: It was from reference gene primer amplification that nucleated cell counts were estimated. The data were produced by immunoSEQ multiplex PCR, yet TCRdb's version contains in-frame clones alone and is incomplete. The V and J calls and the clone size are those of that table, but D and trimming were determined from the DNA. Of around 200,000 clones listed, around 85% are singletons. The clonotype originates from a man in his fifties who had recovered from COVID-19. The sequenced sample consisted of peripheral blood. The chain employs TRBV4-2 and TRBJ1-3; 9 bases agree with TRBD1. DNA for the CDR3: TGTGCCAGCAGCCAAGAGGGGACAGGGTCCGGAAACACCATATATTTT. This translates into CASSQEGTGSGNTIYF.